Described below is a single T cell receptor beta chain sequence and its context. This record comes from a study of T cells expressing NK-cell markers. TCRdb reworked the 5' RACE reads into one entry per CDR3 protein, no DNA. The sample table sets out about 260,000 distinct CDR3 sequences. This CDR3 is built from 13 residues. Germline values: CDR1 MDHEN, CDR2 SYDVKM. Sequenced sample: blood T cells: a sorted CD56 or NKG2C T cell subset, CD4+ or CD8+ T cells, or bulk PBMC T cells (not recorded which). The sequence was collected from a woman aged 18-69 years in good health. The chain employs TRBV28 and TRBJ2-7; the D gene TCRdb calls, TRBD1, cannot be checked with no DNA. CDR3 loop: CAIKTGEAREQYF.